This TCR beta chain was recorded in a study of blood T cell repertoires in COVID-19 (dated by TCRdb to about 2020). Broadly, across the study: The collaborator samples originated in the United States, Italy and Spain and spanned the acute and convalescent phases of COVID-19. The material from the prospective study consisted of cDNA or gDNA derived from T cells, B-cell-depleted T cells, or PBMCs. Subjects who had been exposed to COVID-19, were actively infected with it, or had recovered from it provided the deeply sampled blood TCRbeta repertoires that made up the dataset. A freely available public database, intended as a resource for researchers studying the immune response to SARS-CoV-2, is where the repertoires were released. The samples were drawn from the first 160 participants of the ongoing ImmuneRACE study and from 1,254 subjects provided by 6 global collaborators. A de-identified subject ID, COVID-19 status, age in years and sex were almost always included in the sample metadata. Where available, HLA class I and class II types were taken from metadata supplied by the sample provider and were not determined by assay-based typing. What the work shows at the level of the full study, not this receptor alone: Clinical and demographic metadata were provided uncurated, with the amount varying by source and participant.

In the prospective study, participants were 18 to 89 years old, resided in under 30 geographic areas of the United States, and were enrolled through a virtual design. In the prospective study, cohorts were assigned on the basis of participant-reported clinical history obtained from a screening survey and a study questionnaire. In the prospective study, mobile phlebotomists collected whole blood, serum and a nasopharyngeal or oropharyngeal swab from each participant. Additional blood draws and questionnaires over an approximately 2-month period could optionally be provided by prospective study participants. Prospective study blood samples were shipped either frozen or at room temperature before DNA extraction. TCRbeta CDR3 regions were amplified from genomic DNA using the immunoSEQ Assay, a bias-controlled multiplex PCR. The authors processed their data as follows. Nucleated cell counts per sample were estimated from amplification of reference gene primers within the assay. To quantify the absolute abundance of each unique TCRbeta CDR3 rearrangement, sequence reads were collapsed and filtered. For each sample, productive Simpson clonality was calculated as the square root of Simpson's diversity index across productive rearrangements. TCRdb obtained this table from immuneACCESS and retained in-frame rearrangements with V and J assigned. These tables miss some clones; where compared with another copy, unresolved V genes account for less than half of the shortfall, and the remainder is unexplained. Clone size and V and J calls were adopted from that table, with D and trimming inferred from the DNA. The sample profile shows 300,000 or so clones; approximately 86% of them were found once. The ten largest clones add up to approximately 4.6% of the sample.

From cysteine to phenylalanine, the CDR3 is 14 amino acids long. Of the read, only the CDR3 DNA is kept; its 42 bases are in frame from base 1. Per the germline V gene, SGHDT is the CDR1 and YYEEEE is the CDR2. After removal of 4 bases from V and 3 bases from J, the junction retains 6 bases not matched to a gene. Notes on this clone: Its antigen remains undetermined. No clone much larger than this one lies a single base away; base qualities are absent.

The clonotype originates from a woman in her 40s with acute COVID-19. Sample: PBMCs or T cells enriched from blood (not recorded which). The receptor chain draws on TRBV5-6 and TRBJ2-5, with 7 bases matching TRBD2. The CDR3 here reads CASSPGGLEETQYF. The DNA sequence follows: TGTGCCAGCAGCCCGGGGGGACTGGAAGAGACCCAGTACTTC.